One and the same sample provided the 18 T cell receptor beta chains below, sequenced in a study of cytomegalovirus exposure and HLA in healthy donors. A multiplex PCR was run with 60 Vbeta primers and 13 Jbeta primers. Clones were sequenced by immunoSEQ multiplex PCR, and TCRdb holds only the in-frame ones, with some missing. The sample holds 85,000 to 100,000 clones, around 77% seen once. Sequencing input: PBMCs. The receptors were sampled from a man under 40 in good health and CMV-seronegative.

The V gene is TRBV27, the J gene TRBJ2-6; 7 bases are a match to TRBD2. Losses at the gene ends were 8 bases for V and 4 bases for J; bases not matched to a gene: 2. Germline CDR1 and CDR2: MNHEY and SMNVEV (reference sequence). This CDR3 has 13 amino acids. CDR3: CASGRAGANVLTF. Here the CDR3 DNA reads TGTGCCAGCGGGAGGGCAGGGGCCAACGTCCTGACTTTC.

This clone showed up just a few times. The chain carries TRBV7-2 and TRBJ2-2; D might be TRBD2 (6 bases). Germline V gives CDR1 SGHTA, CDR2 FQGNSA. Trimming removed 5 bases from V and 4 bases from J, with 17 bases in between. This CDR3 region has 16 residues. DNA of the CDR3: TGTGCCAGCAGCCTTTTCGGAGGGGCGATCACCGGGGAGCTGTTTTTT. Amino acids: CASSLFGGAITGELFF.

This chain links TRBV5-1 with TRBJ1-4; no reliable D call. This CDR3 spans 14 amino acids. The ends were cut back, 4 bases at V and 7 bases at J, with 14 bases in the middle. Looked up from germline, CDR1 is SGHRS and CDR2 is YFSETQ. The CDR3 reads CASSGPLEREKLFF. CDR3 in DNA: TGCGCCAGCAGCGGTCCTCTGGAGCGTGAAAAACTGTTTTTT.

The chain uses TRBV5-1 and TRBJ2-2, with 7 bases matching TRBD2. Germline V lookup: CDR1 SGHRS, CDR2 YFSETQ. The length of the CDR3 is 14 residues. After removal of 1 base from V and 8 bases from J, the junction contained 5 bases not matched to a gene. CDR3: CASSLREVVGELFF. CDR3 DNA sequence: TGCGCCAGCAGCTTGCGGGAGGTTGTGGGGGAGCTGTTTTTT.

V and J are TRBV7-2 and TRBJ1-5; possible D gene TRBD1, 5 bases. This CDR3 contains 14 residues. V lost 6 bases, J lost 11 bases, and 20 bases lay in between. From germline, CDR1 is SGHTA and CDR2 FQGNSA. CDR3 sequence (DNA): TGTGCCAGCAGGAGCACCGGGACCGGGAGGGCCCAGCATTTT. This gives the protein CASRSTGTGRAQHF.

This clone has just a few counts. V usage is TRBV2 and J usage is TRBJ2-7, with a tentative D call TRBD2 (5 bases). Germline CDR1 reads SNHLY; CDR2 reads FYNNEI. This CDR3 has 13 amino acids. V dropped 6 bases and J dropped 4 bases, with 13 bases sitting between them. For the CDR3, the DNA is TGTGCCAGCAGGGATTTCGGGATTTACGAGCAGTACTTC. It encodes CASRDFGIYEQYF.

The genes are TRBV6-4 and TRBJ2-1, with 8 bases lining up with TRBD1. CDR3 length equals 15 residues. Looked up from germline, CDR1 is MRHNA and CDR2 is SNTAGT. V dropped 6 bases and J dropped 3; count of bases not matched to a gene: 7. This CDR3 reads CASSLTGALYNEQFF. CDR3 bases: TGTGCCAGCAGCTTGACAGGGGCCCTCTACAATGAGCAGTTCTTC.

This chain joins TRBV5-1 and TRBJ1-1; perhaps TRBD1 as D (5 bases). This CDR3 comprises 15 residues. Germline V gene data show CDR1 as SGHRS and CDR2 as YFSETQ. Trimming shortened V by 5 bases and J by 3 bases, and 17 bases separated the two germline ends. CDR3 protein: CASRIGGGKDTEAFF. CDR3 bases: TGCGCCAGCAGGATTGGGGGAGGGAAAGACACTGAAGCTTTCTTT.

Only one count was recorded for this clone. J is TRBJ2-1 and V is TRBV7-8, with 13 bases that match TRBD2. Germline trimming cut 3 bases from V and 5 bases from J; bases unmatched to any gene: 16. Germline V gene lookup returns CDR1 SGHVS and CDR2 FQNEAQ. The CDR3 consists of 20 residues. CDR3 amino acids: CASSLGSLSPGTSGNNEQFF. The CDR3 DNA is TGTGCCAGCAGCTTGGGTTCCCTCAGCCCCGGGACTAGCGGGAACAATGAGCAGTTCTTC.

As for this clone: Other DNA sequences from this sample encode an identical CDR3 as well. The chain joins TRBV5-4 to TRBJ1-2; tentative D call: TRBD1 (6 bases). This CDR3 is 13 amino acids long. The V end was cut by 2 bases, the J end by 2 bases, with 7 bases between. Germline CDR1 is SGHNT and CDR2 is YYREEE (reference sequence). CDR3 DNA: TGTGCCAGCAGCTTACAGGGAAACTATGGCTACACCTTC. It yields the protein CASSLQGNYGYTF.

The chain recombines TRBV6-4 with TRBJ1-5; 8 bases line up with TRBD1. V gave up 5 bases and J gave up 0 bases; unmatched junction bases: 3. Germline lookup yields CDR1 MRHNA and CDR2 SNTAGT. The CDR3 totals 15 residues. CDR3 nucleotide sequence: TGTGCCAGCAGTCCGACAGGGGATAGCAATCAGCCCCAGCATTTT. This translates into CASSPTGDSNQPQHF.

This clone was seen once. The chain has TRBV9 and TRBJ2-2; 11 positions agree with TRBD1. Germline-derived CDR1 and CDR2 are SGDLS and YYNGEE. The CDR3 extends over 16 amino acids. Trimming at V came to 4 bases and at J to 5 bases, leaving 7 bases not matched to a gene. The CDR3 DNA sequence: TGTGCCAGCAGCCCCGGGACAGGGGGTGGGACCGGGGAGCTGTTTTTT. Protein: CASSPGTGGGTGELFF.

The V and J genes are TRBV29-1 and TRBJ1-2, with D hard to call. V lost 3 bases and J 5 bases, leaving 16 bases between the germline ends. CDR3 size: 14 residues. Germline assignment: CDR1 SQVTM and CDR2 ANQGSEA. The CDR3 region is CSVDKRAQTYGYTF. The CDR3 DNA follows: TGCAGCGTTGATAAGCGTGCCCAGACTTATGGCTACACCTTC.

This clone was counted a single time. The V and J genes are TRBV18 and TRBJ2-2, with 12 bases identical to TRBD1. The CDR3 contains 17 residues. The germline V gene has CDR1 KGHSH and CDR2 LQKENI. The ends lost 3 bases at V and 4 bases at J; junction bases unmatched: 6. The CDR3, as DNA: TGTGCCAGCTCACCGGGACAGGGGGCGATAGGCACCGGGGAGCTGTTTTTT. The encoded protein is CASSPGQGAIGTGELFF.

The sample holds one count of this clone. The V and J genes are TRBV7-2 and TRBJ2-3, with a possible D match to TRBD1 (5 bases). Germline values: CDR1 SGHTA, CDR2 FQGNSA. This CDR3 spans 16 amino acids. V lost 0 bases, J lost 1 base, and 11 bases lay in between. CDR3: CASSLAGAGGTDTQYF. The CDR3 region has the DNA TGTGCCAGCAGCTTAGCAGGGGCAGGAGGCACAGATACGCAGTATTTT.

The chain combines TRBV2 with TRBJ2-7; tentatively, D is TRBD2 (6 bases). The CDR3 length is 11 residues. The germline V gene has CDR1 SNHLY and CDR2 FYNNEI. V lost 3 bases and J lost 6, with 6 bases in between. CDR3 residues: CASSEGGEQYF. In DNA form, the CDR3 reads TGTGCCAGCAGTGAGGGGGGCGAGCAGTACTTC.

This clone was seen more than once but under ten times. The CDR3 here is CSVTRGTEAFF. In DNA, the CDR3 is TGCAGCGTAACCAGGGGCACTGAAGCTTTCTTT. The chain uses TRBV29-1 and TRBJ1-1, with D possibly matching TRBD1 (6 bases). Trimming left V 6 bases short and J 4 bases short, with 9 bases between. Germline CDR1 and CDR2: SQVTM and ANQGSEA. CDR3 length: 11 residues.

This chain links TRBV11-2 with TRBJ2-5; maybe TRBD1 (6 bases). Trimming shortened V by 5 bases and J by 1 base, and 11 bases separated the two germline ends. From germline, CDR1 is SGHAT and CDR2 FQNNGV. The CDR3 is 14 amino acids. The CDR3 sequence: CASSLGTPQETQYF. In nucleotides, the CDR3 is TGTGCCAGCAGCCTCGGGACACCCCAAGAGACCCAGTACTTC.